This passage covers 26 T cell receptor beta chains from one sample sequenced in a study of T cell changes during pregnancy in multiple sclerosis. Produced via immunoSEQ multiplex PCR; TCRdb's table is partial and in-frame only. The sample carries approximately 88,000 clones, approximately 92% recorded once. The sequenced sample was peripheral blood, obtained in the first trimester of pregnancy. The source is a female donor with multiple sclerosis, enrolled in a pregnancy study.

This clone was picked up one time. CDR3 sequence reads: CASSPYQAMTDTGELFF. The CDR3 DNA reads TGTGCCAGCAGCCCCTATCAGGCGATGACGGACACCGGGGAGCTGTTTTTT. The chain has TRBV4-2 and TRBJ2-2; D remains unclear. This CDR3 has 17 amino acids. Germline V lookup: CDR1 LGHNA, CDR2 YNFKEQ. Deletions cut 4 bases from V and 3 bases from J, with 18 bases between.

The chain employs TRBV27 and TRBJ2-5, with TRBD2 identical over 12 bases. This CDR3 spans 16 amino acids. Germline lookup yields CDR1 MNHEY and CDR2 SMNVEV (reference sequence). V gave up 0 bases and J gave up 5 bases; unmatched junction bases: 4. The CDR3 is CASSLSLLAGGETQYF. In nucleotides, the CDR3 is TGTGCCAGCAGTTTATCGCTCCTAGCGGGGGGGGAGACCCAGTACTTC.

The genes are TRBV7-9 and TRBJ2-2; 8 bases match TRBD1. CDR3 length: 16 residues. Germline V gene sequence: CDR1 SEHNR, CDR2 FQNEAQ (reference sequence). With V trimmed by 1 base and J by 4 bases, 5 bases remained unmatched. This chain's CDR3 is CASSLVSGTGTGELFF. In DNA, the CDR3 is TGTGCCAGCAGCTTAGTATCAGGGACAGGCACCGGGGAGCTGTTTTTT. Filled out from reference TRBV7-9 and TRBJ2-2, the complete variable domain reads DTGVSQNPRHKITKRGQNVTFRCDPISEHNRLYWYRQTLGQGPEFLTYFQNEAQLEKSRLLSDRFSAERPKGSFSTLEIQRTEQGDSAMYLCASSLVSGTGTGELFFGEGSRLTVL.

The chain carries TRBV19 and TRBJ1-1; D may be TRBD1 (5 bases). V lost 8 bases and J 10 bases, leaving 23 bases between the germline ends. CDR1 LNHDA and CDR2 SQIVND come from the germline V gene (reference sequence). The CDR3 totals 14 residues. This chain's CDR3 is CASSLGGRAGSAFF. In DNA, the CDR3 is TGTGCCAGTTCTTTGGGCGGCAGGGCGGGGTCAGCTTTCTTT.

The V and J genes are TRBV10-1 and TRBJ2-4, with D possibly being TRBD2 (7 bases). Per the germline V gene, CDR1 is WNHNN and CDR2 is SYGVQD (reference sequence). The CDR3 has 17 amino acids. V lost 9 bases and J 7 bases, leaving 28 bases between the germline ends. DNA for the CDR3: TGCGCCAGGACGTGTTTTCGAGGAGCGGGGAGGGGGAACATTCAGTACTTC. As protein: CARTCFRGAGRGNIQYF.

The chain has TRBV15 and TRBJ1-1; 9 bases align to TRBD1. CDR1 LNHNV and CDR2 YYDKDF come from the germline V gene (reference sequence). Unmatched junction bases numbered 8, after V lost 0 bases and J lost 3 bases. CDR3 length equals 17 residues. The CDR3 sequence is CATSRDLGQGSDTEAFF. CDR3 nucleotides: TGTGCCACCAGCAGAGATCTAGGACAGGGGTCGGACACTGAAGCTTTCTTT.

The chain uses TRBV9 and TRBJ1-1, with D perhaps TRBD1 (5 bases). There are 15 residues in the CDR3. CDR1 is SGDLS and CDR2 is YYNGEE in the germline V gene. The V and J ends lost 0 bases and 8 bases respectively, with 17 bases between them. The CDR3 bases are TGTGCCAGCAGCGTAGGAGGATCAGGACACCTAGAAGCTTTCTTT. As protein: CASSVGGSGHLEAFF.

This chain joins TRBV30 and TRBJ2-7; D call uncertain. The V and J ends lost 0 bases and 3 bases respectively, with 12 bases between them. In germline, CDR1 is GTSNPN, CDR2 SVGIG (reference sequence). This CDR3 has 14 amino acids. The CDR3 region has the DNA TGTGCCTGGAGTGTAAGAGTTGCCCTCTACGAGCAGTACTTC. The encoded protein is CAWSVRVALYEQYF.

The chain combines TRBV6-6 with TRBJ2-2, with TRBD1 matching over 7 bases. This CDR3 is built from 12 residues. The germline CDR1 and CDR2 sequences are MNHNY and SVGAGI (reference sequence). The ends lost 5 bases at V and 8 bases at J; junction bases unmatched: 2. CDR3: CASSPGGGELFF. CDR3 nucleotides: TGTGCCAGCAGTCCAGGGGGAGGGGAGCTGTTTTTT.

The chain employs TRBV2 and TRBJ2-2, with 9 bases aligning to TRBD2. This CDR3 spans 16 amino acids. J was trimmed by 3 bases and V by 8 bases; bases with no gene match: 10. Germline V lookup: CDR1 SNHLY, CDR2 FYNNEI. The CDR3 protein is CASRRAGGPDTGELFF. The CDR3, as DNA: TGTGCCAGCCGGAGAGCGGGGGGCCCGGACACCGGGGAGCTGTTTTTT.

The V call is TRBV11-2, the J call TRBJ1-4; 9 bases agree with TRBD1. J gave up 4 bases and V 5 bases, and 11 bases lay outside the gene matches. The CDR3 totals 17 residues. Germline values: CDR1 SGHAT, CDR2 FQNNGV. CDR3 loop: CASSPRTGTGINEKLFF. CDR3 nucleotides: TGTGCCAGCAGCCCAAGGACCGGGACAGGGATTAATGAAAAACTGTTTTTT.

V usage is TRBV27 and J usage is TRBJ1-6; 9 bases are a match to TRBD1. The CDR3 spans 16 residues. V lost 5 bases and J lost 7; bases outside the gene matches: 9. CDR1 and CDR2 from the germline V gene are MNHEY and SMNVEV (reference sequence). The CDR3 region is CASSRQQGAGNSPLHF. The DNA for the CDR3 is TGTGCCAGCAGTCGCCAACAGGGGGCTGGAAATTCACCCCTCCACTTT.

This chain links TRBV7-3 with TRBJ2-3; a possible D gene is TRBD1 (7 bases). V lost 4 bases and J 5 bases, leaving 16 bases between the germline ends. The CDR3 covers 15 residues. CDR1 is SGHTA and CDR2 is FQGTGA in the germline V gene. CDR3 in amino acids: CASSSSPGGGDTQYF. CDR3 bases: TGTGCCAGCAGCTCAAGCCCAGGGGGAGGAGATACGCAGTATTTT.

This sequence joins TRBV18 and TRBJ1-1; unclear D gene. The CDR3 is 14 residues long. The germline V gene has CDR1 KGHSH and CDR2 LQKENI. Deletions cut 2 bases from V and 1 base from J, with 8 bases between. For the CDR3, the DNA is TGTGCCAGCTCACCAAGGACTGAGAACACTGAAGCTTTCTTT. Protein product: CASSPRTENTEAFF. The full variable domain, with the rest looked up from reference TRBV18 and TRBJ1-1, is NAGVMQNPRHLVRRRGQEARLRCSPMKGHSHVYWYRQLPEEGLKFMVYLQKENIIDESGMPKERFSAEFPKEGPSILRIQQVVRGDSAAYFCASSPRTENTEAFFGQGTRLTVV.

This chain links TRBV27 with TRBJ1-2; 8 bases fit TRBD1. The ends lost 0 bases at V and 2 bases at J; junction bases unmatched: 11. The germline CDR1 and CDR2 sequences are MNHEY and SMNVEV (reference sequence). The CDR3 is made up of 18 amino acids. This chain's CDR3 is CASSLSGGTGGVNYGYTF. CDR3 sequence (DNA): TGTGCCAGCAGTTTATCGGGGGGCACAGGGGGTGTAAACTATGGCTACACCTTC.

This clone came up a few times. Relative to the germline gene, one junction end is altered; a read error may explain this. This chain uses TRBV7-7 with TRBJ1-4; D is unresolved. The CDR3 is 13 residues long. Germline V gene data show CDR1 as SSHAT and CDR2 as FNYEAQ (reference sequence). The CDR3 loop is CASSLKEGGKLFF. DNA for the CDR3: TGTGCTAGCAGCTTGAAAGAAGGCGGAAAACTGTTTTTT.

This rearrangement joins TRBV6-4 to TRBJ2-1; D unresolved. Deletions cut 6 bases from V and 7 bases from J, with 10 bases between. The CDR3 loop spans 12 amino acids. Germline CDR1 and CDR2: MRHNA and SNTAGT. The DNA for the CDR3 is TGTGCCAGCAGGGCCCCGGGTAATGAGCAGTTCTTC. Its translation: CASRAPGNEQFF.

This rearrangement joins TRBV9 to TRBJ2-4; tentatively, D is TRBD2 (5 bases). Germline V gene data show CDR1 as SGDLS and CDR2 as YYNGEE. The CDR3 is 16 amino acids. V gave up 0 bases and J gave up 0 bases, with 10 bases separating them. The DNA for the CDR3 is TGTGCCAGCAGCGTAGGGACTCCCGTAGCCAAAAACATTCAGTACTTC. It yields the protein CASSVGTPVAKNIQYF.

The DNA of the CDR3 is TGCGCCAGCACCGCACAGGGAGATACGCAGTATTTT. This encodes CASTAQGDTQYF. The V gene is TRBV5-1, the J gene TRBJ2-3, with a tentative D call TRBD1 (6 bases). Trimming cost V 6 bases and J 5 bases, with 10 bases left between them. Germline V gene lookup returns CDR1 SGHRS and CDR2 YFSETQ. The CDR3 length is 12 residues. Based on the CDR3 plus reference TRBV5-1 and TRBJ2-3, the full variable domain is KAGVTQTPRYLIKTRGQQVTLSCSPISGHRSVSWYQQTPGQGLQFLFEYFSETQRNKGNFPGRFSGRQFSNSRSEMNVSTLELGDSALYLCASTAQGDTQYFGPGTRLTVL.

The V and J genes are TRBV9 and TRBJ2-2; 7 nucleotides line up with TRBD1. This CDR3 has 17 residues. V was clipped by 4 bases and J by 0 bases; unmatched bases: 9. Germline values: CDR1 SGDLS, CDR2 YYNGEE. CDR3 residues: CASSFRKGGANTGELFF. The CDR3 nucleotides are TGTGCCAGCAGCTTCCGTAAAGGGGGCGCGAACACCGGGGAGCTGTTTTTT.

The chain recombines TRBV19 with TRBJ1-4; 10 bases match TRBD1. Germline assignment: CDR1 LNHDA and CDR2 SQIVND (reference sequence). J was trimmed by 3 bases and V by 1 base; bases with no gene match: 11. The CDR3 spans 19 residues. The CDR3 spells CASSIGPRDRGVANEKLFF. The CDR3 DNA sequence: TGTGCCAGTAGTATAGGCCCACGGGACAGGGGCGTCGCTAATGAAAAACTGTTTTTT.

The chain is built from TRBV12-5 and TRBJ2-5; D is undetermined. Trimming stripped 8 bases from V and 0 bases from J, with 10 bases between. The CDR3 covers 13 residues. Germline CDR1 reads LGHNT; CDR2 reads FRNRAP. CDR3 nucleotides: TGTGCTAGTTCCTACCAACACCAAGAGACCCAGTACTTC. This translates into CASSYQHQETQYF.

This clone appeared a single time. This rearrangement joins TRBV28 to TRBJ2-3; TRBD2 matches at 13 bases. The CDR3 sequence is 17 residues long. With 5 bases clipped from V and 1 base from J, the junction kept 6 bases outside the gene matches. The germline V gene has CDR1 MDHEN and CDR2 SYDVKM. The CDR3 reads CASSTPTSGGGTDTQYF. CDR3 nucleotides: TGTGCCAGCAGTACCCCCACTAGCGGGGGGGGCACAGATACGCAGTATTTT. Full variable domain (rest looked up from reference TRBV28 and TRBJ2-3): DVKVTQSSRYLVKRTGEKVFLECVQDMDHENMFWYRQDPGLGLRLIYFSYDVKMKEKGDIPEGYSVSREKKERFSLILESASTNQTSMYLCASSTPTSGGGTDTQYFGPGTRLTVL.

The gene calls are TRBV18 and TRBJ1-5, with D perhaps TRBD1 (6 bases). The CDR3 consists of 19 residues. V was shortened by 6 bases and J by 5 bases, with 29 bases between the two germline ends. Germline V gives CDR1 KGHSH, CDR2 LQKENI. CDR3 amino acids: CASSPDGQGPIRSDQPQHF. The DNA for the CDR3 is TGTGCCAGCTCTCCGGATGGGCAGGGGCCGATCCGGTCTGATCAGCCCCAGCATTTT.

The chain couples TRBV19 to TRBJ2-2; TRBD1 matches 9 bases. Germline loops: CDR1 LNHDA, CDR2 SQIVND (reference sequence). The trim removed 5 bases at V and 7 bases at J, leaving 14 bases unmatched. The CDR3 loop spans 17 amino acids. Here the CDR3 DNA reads TGTGCCAGTAGTGGACAGGGGACTAATTTAAGAGGCGGGGAGCTGTTTTTT. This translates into CASSGQGTNLRGGELFF.

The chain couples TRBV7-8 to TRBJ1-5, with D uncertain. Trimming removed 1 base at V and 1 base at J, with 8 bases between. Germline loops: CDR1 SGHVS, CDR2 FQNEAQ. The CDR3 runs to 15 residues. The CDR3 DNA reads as TGTGCCAGCAGCTTAGTGGGCCGAAGCAATCAGCCCCAGCATTTT. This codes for CASSLVGRSNQPQHF.